This T cell receptor beta chain was obtained from a study of cytomegalovirus exposure and HLA in healthy donors. Both 60 Vbeta primers and 13 Jbeta primers went into the PCR. Libraries were prepared by immunoSEQ multiplex PCR; TCRdb keeps only in-frame clonotypes and omits some of them. This sample has approximately 160,000 clones; 55% to 70% occur once, and the top ten carry less than 3.5%. Material for sequencing was PBMCs. The sequence was obtained from a middle-aged woman in good health and CMV-seropositive.

CDR3 in amino acids: CASSQVPVSGGATYNEQFF. The CDR3 DNA follows: TGCGCCAGCAGCCAAGTACCAGTGTCGGGGGGGGCCACCTACAATGAGCAGTTCTTC. The V and J genes are TRBV4-3 and TRBJ2-1; 8 bases map to TRBD2. The junction had 13 bases not matched to a gene; V was cut back by 1 base and J by 2 bases. Germline values: CDR1 LGHNA, CDR2 YSLEER. This CDR3 region has 19 residues.